Here is one TCR beta chain with its context. This sample is part of a study of blood T cell repertoires in COVID-19. Study details: The cDNA or gDNA used as material had been derived from T cells, B-cell-depleted T cells, or PBMCs.

TCRdb keeps only in-frame clones here, not all; method: immunoSEQ multiplex PCR. The sample lists under 200,000 clones; around nine tenths were seen once. The CDR3 has 13 residues. Germline V gene sequence: CDR1 MNHEY, CDR2 SMNVEV (reference sequence). Trimming shortened V by 0 bases and J by 10 bases, and 12 bases separated the two germline ends. This clonotype originated in a man in his fifties or sixties with active or convalescent COVID-19. The sequencing sample was made of peripheral blood. This chain connects TRBV27 to TRBJ1-2; D is undetermined. The CDR3 loop is CASSLSRSSTYTF. Here the CDR3 DNA reads TGTGCCAGCAGTTTATCAAGATCCTCTACCTACACCTTC.